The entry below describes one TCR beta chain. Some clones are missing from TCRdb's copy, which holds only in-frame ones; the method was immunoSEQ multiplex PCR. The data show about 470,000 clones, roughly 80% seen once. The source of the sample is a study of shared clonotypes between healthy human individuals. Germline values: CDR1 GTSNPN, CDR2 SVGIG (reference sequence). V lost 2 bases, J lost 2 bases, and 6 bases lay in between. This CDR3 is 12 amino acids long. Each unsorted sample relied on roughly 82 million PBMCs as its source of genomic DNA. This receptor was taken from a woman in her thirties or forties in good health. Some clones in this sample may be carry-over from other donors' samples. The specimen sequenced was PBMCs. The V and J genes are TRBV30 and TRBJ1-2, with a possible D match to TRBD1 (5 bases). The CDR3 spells CAWSRQNYGYTF. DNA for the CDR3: TGTGCCTGGAGTCGACAGAACTATGGCTACACCTTC.